Below, one T cell receptor beta chain is given with its context. These data belong to a study of cytomegalovirus exposure and HLA in healthy donors. Germline assignment: CDR1 MGHRA and CDR2 YSYEKL. The CDR3 runs to 16 residues. Trimming took 3 bases from V and 7 from J; bases not matched to a gene: 9. Only in-frame clones appear in the TCRdb table, and some are missing; sequencing was by immunoSEQ multiplex PCR. The data hold fewer than 120,000 clones, with approximately 89% observed a single time. This receptor was identified in a woman between 18 and 29 years old in good health and CMV-seronegative. The chain recombines TRBV4-1 with TRBJ1-4, with TRBD1 matching over 9 bases. Sequenced input: PBMCs. CDR3 region: CASSQGPGQGGEKLFF. The CDR3 DNA follows: TGCGCCAGCAGCCAGGGTCCGGGACAGGGAGGTGAAAAACTGTTTTTT.